The rows below give T cell receptor beta chains drawn from one sample of a study of blood T cells in healthy people across ages. TCRdb re-derived calls from the 5' RACE reads in MiXCR, one entry per CDR3 protein. The top ten hold around 2.1% of the sample, which has about 1.8 million distinct CDR3 sequences, approximately 50% seen once. Material for sequencing was blood. These receptors all stem from a woman in her thirties or forties in good health. Each CDR3 is given with its conserved first and last residue. A D gene is named only where the DNA matches it firmly. Size is omitted from some rows. Given values are once, few, many or a class for expanded clones.

TRBV9	TRBJ1-5	TRBD1	.	TGCGCCAGCAACATGGGACAGATCAACCAGCCCCAGCATTTT	CASNMGQINQPQHF
TRBV10-3	TRBJ2-3	.	once	TGTGCCATCAGTGATGGGGACAACGGGTTGACAGATACGCAGTATTTT	CAISDGDNGLTDTQYF
TRBV7-2	TRBJ2-5	.	.	TGTGCCAGCAGCTTAGGGGGTAGCTCTCTGGAGACCCAGTACTTC	CASSLGGSSLETQYF
TRBV5-1	TRBJ2-6	.	.	TGCGCCAGCAGCTTGGCCATCGGTGCTGGGGCCAACGTCCTGACTTTC	CASSLAIGAGANVLTF
TRBV27	TRBJ2-3	.	few	TGTGCCAGCAGTTTATCCCCGACATACACAGATACGCAGTATTTT	CASSLSPTYTDTQYF
TRBV2	TRBJ2-5	TRBD1	once	TGTGCCAGCAGTGAACGAGGGGGCCAGGGAGAGACCCAGTACTTC	CASSERGGQGETQYF
TRBV5-1	TRBJ1-2	.	.	TGCGCCAGCAGCACCGGGATTCAATATGGCTACACCTTC	CASSTGIQYGYTF
TRBV7-2	TRBJ2-1	.	.	TGTGCCAGCAGCTTAGGTATAGGCCATGAGCAGTTCTTC	CASSLGIGHEQFF
TRBV12-3/TRBV12-4	TRBJ1-5	TRBD1	few	TGTGCCAGCAGGAGACAGGGGGGTATGTTTCAGCCCCAGCATTTT	CASRRQGGMFQPQHF
TRBV28	TRBJ2-7	TRBD2	once	TGTGCCAGCAGTTCCGGGACTAGCGGGGGACACGAGCAGTACTTC	CASSSGTSGGHEQYF
TRBV15	TRBJ2-7	TRBD1	few	TGTGCCACCAGCAGAGATCGTTTCGGGGACAGGGGCCACGAGCAGTACTTC	CATSRDRFGDRGHEQYF
TRBV4-3	TRBJ2-5	TRBD2	.	TGCGCCAGCAGCCATTACCGGGGACTAGCGGGGGTTGAGACCCAGTACTTC	CASSHYRGLAGVETQYF
TRBV12-3/TRBV12-4	TRBJ2-5	.	few	TGTGCCAGCAGTTTACTTGGCAGCCGCCAAGAGACCCAGTACTTC	CASSLLGSRQETQYF
TRBV12-3/TRBV12-4	TRBJ2-5	TRBD2	few	TGTGCCAGCAGTTTCCTAGCGGGGGGAGAGACCCAGTACTTC	CASSFLAGGETQYF
TRBV7-2	TRBJ1-2	.	.	TGTGCCAGCAGCTCTGCCAGGGGTTCCACCTTC	CASSSARGSTF
TRBV5-1	TRBJ2-3	.	.	TGTGCCAGCAGCTTCGACTCAGATACGCAGTATTTT	CASSFDSDTQYF
TRBV13	TRBJ2-7	TRBD1	many	TGTGCCAGCAGTCCCGGGACAGGGGTCTACGAGCAGTACTTC	CASSPGTGVYEQYF
TRBV7-2	TRBJ2-3	.	many	TGTGCCAGCAGCTTGCGTGTTGGCACAGATACGCAGTATTTT	CASSLRVGTDTQYF
TRBV5-1	TRBJ2-7	TRBD1	.	TGCGCCAGCAGCTTGGCCCCGACAGGGGACCACGAGCAGTACTTC	CASSLAPTGDHEQYF
TRBV9	TRBJ1-6	.	.	TGTGCCAGCAGCGCGACAATGGATAATTCACCCCTCCACTTT	CASSATMDNSPLHF
TRBV3-1	TRBJ2-7	TRBD1	.	TGTGCCAGCAGCCAAGGTACAGGGGAAACCTACGAGCAGTACTTC	CASSQGTGETYEQYF
TRBV3-1	TRBJ2-3	TRBD1	.	TGTGCCAGCAGCCAAGAGGTGGGGCGGACAGGGCAGGATACGCAGTATTTT	CASSQEVGRTGQDTQYF
TRBV5-4	TRBJ1-2	.	.	TGTGCCAGCAGTGGGGGGCCACCTAACTATGGCTACACCTTC	CASSGGPPNYGYTF
TRBV12-3/TRBV12-4	TRBJ2-3	.	.	TGTGCCACGAGGGGGGCTAGCACAGATACGCAGTATTTT	CATRGASTDTQYF
TRBV6-5	TRBJ2-5	.	.	TGTGCCAGCAGTTACTCGGCGGCCCAGTACTTC	CASSYSAAQYF